The T cell receptor (beta chain) under discussion was sequenced for a study of T cells of healthy individuals (dated by TCRdb to 2017 to 2018). Libraries were constructed by 5' RACE. These reads were obtained on an Illumina MiSeq. The public reads were reanalyzed by TCRdb: fastp trimming at Q25, MiXCR alignment, in-frame beta chains only. Each entry is one CDR3 protein sequence, shown with its most common DNA and genes. Counted in this sample were tens of thousands of distinct CDR3 sequences; roughly 14% of them appeared once. The ten largest clones represent 15% to 20% of the sample. For this clonotype: Its antigen target is currently unknown. No base-level quality is on record; no much larger clone is a single base apart.

The trim is 1 base for V and 2 bases for J, with a gap of 9 bases between the germline ends. From the cysteine up to the phenylalanine, the CDR3 has a length of 13 residues. Just the 39-base CDR3 DNA is kept, in frame starting at base 1. From a lookup of the germline V gene (reference sequence), CDR1 and CDR2 are DFQATT and SNEGSKA. In this chain, TRBV20-1 is recombined with TRBJ2-7, with the D gene too uncertain to name. The receptor's source is a human donor in good health. The DNA sequence is given as TGCAGTGCTAGAGGGTCAGTCCCCTACGAGCAGTACTTC. Its coded protein is CSARGSVPYEQYF.